The next 26 T cell receptor beta chains were all read from a single sample in a study of T cell repertoires in ileal Crohn's disease. The repertoire was sequenced with immunoSEQ multiplex PCR; TCRdb's copy has only in-frame clones and lacks some. Of 55,000 to 65,000 clones listed, about 88% are singletons. Time point reported: neoterminal ileum biopsy at postoperative endoscopy, about 6 months after surgery. Sequencing was done on a sample of ileal tissue. These receptors were obtained from an adult with Crohn's disease.

CDR3 bases: TGTGCCAGCAGCTTTGGGACAGGAGGGAACACTGAAGCTTTCTTT. Its protein is CASSFGTGGNTEAFF. The gene calls are TRBV7-2 and TRBJ1-1, with 8 bases aligning to TRBD1. Germline V lookup: CDR1 SGHTA, CDR2 FQGNSA. The CDR3 has 15 amino acids. After removal of 3 bases from V and 1 base from J, the junction contained 4 bases not matched to a gene.

This rearrangement joins TRBV7-9 to TRBJ1-5; 7 positions agree with TRBD1. This CDR3 has 17 residues. V shed 3 bases and J 3 bases; nucleotides not matched to a gene: 11. Per the germline V gene, CDR1 is SEHNR and CDR2 is FQNEAQ (reference sequence). The CDR3 sequence is CASSFARQGGSNQPQHF. DNA for the CDR3: TGTGCCAGCAGCTTTGCCCGACAGGGAGGTTCCAATCAGCCCCAGCATTTT.

The V and J genes are TRBV9 and TRBJ1-3; D remains unclear. The V gene lost 3 bases and the J gene lost 0 bases, with 10 bases spanning the gap. The CDR3 sequence is 15 residues long. CDR1 SGDLS and CDR2 YYNGEE come from the germline V gene. The CDR3 bases are TGTGCCAGCAGCGGTAAGACTTACTCTGGAAACACCATATATTTT. Translating it yields CASSGKTYSGNTIYF.

This clone was recorded a few times. The V and J genes are TRBV4-3 and TRBJ2-2, with 7 positions matching TRBD1. The V and J ends lost 1 base and 0 bases, in that order; junction bases with no gene match: 2. The germline CDR1 and CDR2 sequences are LGHNA and YSLEER. The CDR3 has 16 residues. The DNA for the CDR3 is TGCGCCAGCAGCCAAGTGGGACAGTCGAACACCGGGGAGCTGTTTTTT. This translates into CASSQVGQSNTGELFF.

V usage is TRBV2 and J usage is TRBJ2-2; D perhaps matches TRBD1 (5 bases). CDR3 length: 15 amino acids. Trimming cost V 6 bases and J 4 bases, with 15 bases left between them. Germline V gene sequence: CDR1 SNHLY, CDR2 FYNNEI. The CDR3 coding sequence is TGTGCCAGCAGGGGCAGGGTCCGTGGCACCGGGGAGCTGTTTTTT. It specifies CASRGRVRGTGELFF.

The rearrangement uses TRBV28 and TRBJ2-3, with a tentative D call TRBD1 (6 bases). Germline-derived CDR1 and CDR2 are MDHEN and SYDVKM. The CDR3 is 14 amino acids. The V and J ends lost 5 bases and 6 bases respectively, with 15 bases between them. CDR3 residues: CASSPEQGPDTQYF. In DNA form, the CDR3 reads TGTGCCAGCAGTCCCGAACAGGGCCCGGATACGCAGTATTTT.

This CDR3 is CASSIGGDSLLYGYTF. The CDR3 DNA is TGTGCCAGCAGCATCGGAGGGGACAGTCTTCTCTATGGCTACACCTTC. The chain employs TRBV11-2 and TRBJ1-2, with TRBD1 identical over 7 bases. Trimming took 5 bases from V and 4 from J; bases not matched to a gene: 13. The germline V gene encodes CDR1 SGHAT and CDR2 FQNNGV. The CDR3 contains 16 residues.

The gene calls are TRBV5-6 and TRBJ1-1; D ambiguous. V lost 0 bases and J 3 bases, leaving 6 bases between the germline ends. From germline, CDR1 is SGHDT and CDR2 YYEEEE. The CDR3 is made up of 13 amino acids. CDR3 sequence: CASSLGSDTEAFF. Here the CDR3 DNA reads TGTGCCAGCAGCTTGGGTTCGGACACTGAAGCTTTCTTT.

The rearrangement joins TRBV6-5 to TRBJ1-5; D remains unclear. Trimming left V 6 bases short and J 9 bases short, with 12 bases between. The CDR3 extends over 12 amino acids. CDR1 is MNHEY and CDR2 is SVGAGI in the germline V gene. The CDR3 bases are TGTGCCAGCAGCCCGGGGATGGGGCCCCAGCATTTT. Translated: CASSPGMGPQHF.

The chain uses TRBV7-9 and TRBJ1-5; D ambiguous. Germline assignment: CDR1 SEHNR and CDR2 FQNEAQ (reference sequence). V gave up 5 bases and J gave up 4 bases, with 9 bases separating them. The CDR3 has 13 amino acids. CDR3 nucleotide sequence: TGTGCCAGCAGCCCGGGTGGGAATCAGCCCCAGCATTTT. It is translated as CASSPGGNQPQHF. The whole variable domain, remainder taken from reference TRBV7-9 and TRBJ1-5, is DTGVSQNPRHKITKRGQNVTFRCDPISEHNRLYWYRQTLGQGPEFLTYFQNEAQLEKSRLLSDRFSAERPKGSFSTLEIQRTEQGDSAMYLCASSPGGNQPQHFGDGTRLSIL.

The chain carries TRBV5-1 and TRBJ2-2, with D perhaps matching TRBD1 (6 bases). Germline values: CDR1 SGHRS, CDR2 YFSETQ. This CDR3 comprises 14 residues. V was cut by 0 bases and J by 6 bases, with 9 bases left in between. CDR3 in DNA: TGCGCCAGCAGCTTGGCAGCAGGGGCCGGGGAGCTGTTTTTT. Protein product: CASSLAAGAGELFF.

This sequence joins TRBV18 and TRBJ1-2, with D hard to call. Per the germline V gene, CDR1 is KGHSH and CDR2 is LQKENI. This CDR3 has 13 residues. V was trimmed by 0 bases and J by 5 bases, leaving 7 bases between them. CDR3 residues: CASSPPAIYGYTF. In DNA, the CDR3 is TGTGCCAGCTCACCACCGGCCATTTATGGCTACACCTTC. The entire variable domain, with the rest obtained from reference TRBV18 and TRBJ1-2, is as follows: NAGVMQNPRHLVRRRGQEARLRCSPMKGHSHVYWYRQLPEEGLKFMVYLQKENIIDESGMPKERFSAEFPKEGPSILRIQQVVRGDSAAYFCASSPPAIYGYTFGSGTRLTVV.

The chain is built from TRBV15 and TRBJ1-2, with D maybe TRBD1 (5 bases). Trimming removed 5 bases from V and 3 bases from J, with 16 bases in between. The CDR3 covers 15 residues. Germline V CDR1 and CDR2: LNHNV, YYDKDF (reference sequence). The CDR3 DNA reads as TGTGCCACCAGCTGGAGTATCAGGGAGGACTATGGCTACACCTTC. Translating gives CATSWSIREDYGYTF. Looking up the rest from reference TRBV15 and TRBJ1-2 gives the full variable domain: DAMVIQNPRYQVTQFGKPVTLSCSQTLNHNVMYWYQQKSSQAPKLLFHYYDKDFNNEADTPDNFQSRRPNTSFCFLDIRSPGLGDTAMYLCATSWSIREDYGYTFGSGTRLTVV.

This clone has a single count. In nucleotides, the CDR3 is TGTGCCACCAGCACTGGACAGGGAGGTTACGAGCAGTACTTC. It specifies CATSTGQGGYEQYF. This rearrangement joins TRBV15 to TRBJ2-7; 8 bases are a match to TRBD1. Per the germline V gene, CDR1 is LNHNV and CDR2 is YYDKDF (reference sequence). The CDR3 has 14 residues. J was trimmed by 4 bases and V by 4 bases; bases with no gene match: 6.

V is TRBV5-1 and J is TRBJ1-5; no definite D call. Per the germline V gene, CDR1 is SGHRS and CDR2 is YFSETQ. The CDR3 contains 14 residues. The germline V and J ends were trimmed by 4 bases and 4 bases, with 12 bases remaining between them. CDR3 sequence: CASSPQVSNQPQHF. In DNA form, the CDR3 reads TGCGCCAGCAGCCCGCAGGTGTCAAATCAGCCCCAGCATTTT.

The rearrangement joins TRBV6-1 to TRBJ2-3, with 12 bases that match TRBD1. Germline V CDR1 and CDR2: MNHNS, SASEGT. The V gene end was trimmed by 6 bases and the J gene end by 4 bases; junction bases not matched to a gene: 5. The CDR3 runs to 15 residues. DNA for the CDR3: TGTGCCAGCAGCTCGGGACAGGGGGCCGCAGATACGCAGTATTTT. It specifies CASSSGQGAADTQYF.

The rearrangement joins TRBV11-1 to TRBJ1-5, with D perhaps TRBD1 (6 bases). The germline V gene encodes CDR1 SGHAT and CDR2 FQDESV (reference sequence). The germline V and J ends were trimmed by 5 bases and 4 bases, with 9 bases remaining between them. This CDR3 is 13 amino acids long. CDR3 DNA: TGTGCCAGCAGCGTGGACAGAAATCAGCCCCAGCATTTT. Translating it yields CASSVDRNQPQHF.

The rearrangement joins TRBV5-1 to TRBJ1-6; a possible D gene is TRBD1 (6 bases). Per the germline V gene, CDR1 is SGHRS and CDR2 is YFSETQ. With 4 bases removed from V and 3 bases from J, the gap between germline ends came to 11 bases. The CDR3 sequence is 15 residues long. The CDR3 nucleotides read TGCGCCAGCAGCCCAGGGGTCGACTATAATTCACCCCTCCACTTT. Translating it yields CASSPGVDYNSPLHF.

The chain employs TRBV6-5 and TRBJ2-1; D may be TRBD2 (5 bases). This CDR3 comprises 13 residues. Germline V gene sequence: CDR1 MNHEY, CDR2 SVGAGI. The germline V and J ends were trimmed by 10 bases and 5 bases, with 15 bases remaining between them. CDR3 coding DNA: TGTGCCACCCGACGGGGTGTCCACAATGAGCAGTTCTTC. Protein product: CATRRGVHNEQFF.

V usage is TRBV30 and J usage is TRBJ1-1; TRBD1 might be the D (5 bases). V was clipped by 3 bases and J by 6 bases, with 17 bases between them. The CDR3 consists of 14 residues. Looked up from germline, CDR1 is GTSNPN and CDR2 is SVGIG (reference sequence). CDR3 sequence reads: CAWSGGPRSSEAFF. The CDR3 DNA reads as TGTGCCTGGAGCGGGGGACCCCGGAGTTCTGAAGCTTTCTTT.

The V and J genes are TRBV2 and TRBJ2-5, with D maybe TRBD1 (5 bases). This CDR3 has 15 residues. From germline, CDR1 is SNHLY and CDR2 FYNNEI. Trimming stripped 7 bases from V and 0 bases from J, with 15 bases between. In DNA, the CDR3 is TGTGCCAGCAATGGCAGGGTGGGGTACCAAGAGACCCAGTACTTC. Amino acid sequence: CASNGRVGYQETQYF.

The chain combines TRBV12-5 with TRBJ2-2, with 10 bases fitting TRBD2. The V gene's germline CDR1 is LGHNT and CDR2 FRNRAP. The CDR3 covers 16 residues. V dropped 4 bases and J dropped 6; count of bases not matched to a gene: 8. The CDR3 reads CASGSSSGSLAGELFF. The CDR3 region has the DNA TGTGCTAGTGGTTCCTCTAGCGGGAGTCTTGCCGGGGAGCTGTTTTTT.

The CDR3 region is CASSFGGGLEAFF. CDR3 bases: TGTGCCAGCAGCTTTGGTGGAGGACTCGAAGCTTTCTTT. This chain links TRBV7-2 with TRBJ1-1; D is unclear. The germline V gene has CDR1 SGHTA and CDR2 FQGNSA. With 3 bases removed from V and 8 bases from J, the gap between germline ends came to 13 bases. The length of the CDR3 is 13 residues.

The rearrangement joins TRBV7-8 to TRBJ1-2; the match to TRBD1 covers 7 bases. The V gene end was trimmed by 1 base and the J gene end by 4 bases; junction bases not matched to a gene: 3. The germline V gene has CDR1 SGHVS and CDR2 FQNEAQ. CDR3 size: 14 residues. DNA of the CDR3: TGTGCCAGCAGCTTAGACAGGGACAGCTATGGCTACACCTTC. Protein: CASSLDRDSYGYTF.

Comments on this clone: The sample has other DNA sequences that encode this CDR3 too. This rearrangement joins TRBV29-1 to TRBJ1-2; 9 bases line up with TRBD1. Germline V gene data show CDR1 as SQVTM and CDR2 as ANQGSEA. The CDR3 spans 12 residues. Trimming removed 6 bases from V and 2 bases from J; junction bases left unmatched: 1. As DNA, the CDR3 is TGCAGCGTCGGACAGGGGAACTATGGCTACACCTTC. It specifies CSVGQGNYGYTF.

The V gene is TRBV9, the J gene TRBJ2-1; TRBD1 agrees at 10 bases. Per germline, CDR1 SGDLS and CDR2 YYNGEE. V dropped 6 bases and J dropped 6; count of bases not matched to a gene: 3. The CDR3 length is 13 residues. This CDR3 reads CASTRTGGNEQFF. The CDR3 bases are TGTGCCAGCACCCGGACAGGGGGCAATGAGCAGTTCTTC.